The clone carrying this TCR beta chain came up many times. The antigen is undetermined. TCR beta VDJ and CDR3 profiles were obtained from a genomic DNA template. One entry per CDR3 protein results from TCRdb running MiXCR on the reads. The sample lists about 220,000 distinct CDR3 sequences; approximately 35% were seen once. This record belongs to a study of CD8+CD57+ T cells in acquired aplastic anemia. Overall study context: When averaged, DNA from sorted CD4+ and CD8+ cells came to 3.2 ug. Where healthy donors were concerned, CD4+ cells averaged about 10 million reads.

Study-level results: Patients had roughly 31 CD8+ CDR3 sequences in common with controls (the shared set). With respect to CD8+ Simpson's diversity, patients and controls did not differ significantly.

CDR1 and CDR2 from the germline V gene are KGHDR and SFDVKD. The CDR3 extends over 17 amino acids. With 4 bases clipped from V and 4 bases from J, the junction kept 8 bases outside the gene matches. This TCR was sampled from a human donor in good health, serving as a control. The sequencing sample was made of sorted CD4+, CD8+, or CD8+CD57+ T cells (not recorded which) from PBMCs. The genes are TRBV24-1 and TRBJ2-2; 10 bases map to TRBD1. The DNA for the CDR3 is TGTGCCACCAGTGAGGCCGCCGGGACAGGGGTCACCGGGGAGCTGTTTTTT. It yields the protein CATSEAAGTGVTGELFF.